This T cell receptor (beta chain) stems from a study of memory CD4+ T cells and cytomegalovirus serostatus. Study observations and caveats: Each of around 69 CMV-associated TCRbeta sequences occurred in one to five individuals. A US-trained random forest predicted CMV serostatus with median AUC about 0.92.

Turning to this clone: Its antigen is as yet unknown.

This CDR3 spans 18 amino acids. After removal of 5 bases from V and 0 bases from J, the junction contained 11 bases not matched to a gene. CDR1 is SEHNR, CDR2 FQNEAQ, per germline (reference sequence). Profiled with immunoSEQ multiplex PCR; TCRdb holds only in-frame clones, not every one. This repertoire shows about 59,000 clones, about 81% found once; its top ten account for roughly 1%. Single viable CD3+CD4+CD8-CD45RO+ cells were sorted as the memory CD4+ T cells. CMV serostatus came from serum IgG against pp150, pp28, p38, p52. The receptor's source is an adult in good health and CMV-seronegative. Sequences were obtained from memory CD4+ T cells from blood. The chain employs TRBV7-9 and TRBJ2-1; 9 bases agree with TRBD2. The chain's CDR3 is CASSEVASGTSSYNEQFF. For the CDR3, the DNA is TGTGCCAGCAGCGAGGTCGCTAGCGGGACAAGCTCCTACAATGAGCAGTTCTTC.